This paragraph reports one T cell receptor (beta chain). Antigen specificity is unknown. When the RNA was reverse transcribed, random hexamers were used with an input of about 0.45 to 1 ug. TCRdb fed the immunoSEQ multiplex PCR reads into MiXCR, producing one record per CDR3 protein. The table shows about 150,000 distinct CDR3 sequences, with about 94% occurring only once. Between the trimmed V and J ends, which lost 4 bases and 1 base, there was a span of 13 bases. The CDR3 has 15 residues. This record belongs to a study of CD8 T cells in Susac syndrome. Study-wide points: No clonal expansion appeared among CD4+ T cells in Susac patients.

The chain uses TRBV12-3 or TRBV12-4 and TRBJ2-5, with D possibly TRBD2 on 5 matching bases. Specimen: CD4+ T cells from PBMCs. This clonotype originated in a human donor with Susac syndrome. CDR3 nucleotides: TGTGCCAGCAGTTCTACGGGGAGCTCCCAAGAGACCCAGTACTTC. Its protein is CASSSTGSSQETQYF.